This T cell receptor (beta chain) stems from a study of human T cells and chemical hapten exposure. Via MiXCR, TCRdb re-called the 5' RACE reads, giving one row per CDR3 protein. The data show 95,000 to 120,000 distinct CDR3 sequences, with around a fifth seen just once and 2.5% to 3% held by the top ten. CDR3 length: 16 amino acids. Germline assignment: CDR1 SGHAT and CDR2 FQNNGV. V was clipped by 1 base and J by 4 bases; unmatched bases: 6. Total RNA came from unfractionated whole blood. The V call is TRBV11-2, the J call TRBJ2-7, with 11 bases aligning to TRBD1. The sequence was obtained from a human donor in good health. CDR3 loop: CASSLAPGQGGYEQYF. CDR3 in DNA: TGTGCCAGCAGCTTAGCCCCGGGACAGGGGGGATACGAGCAGTACTTC. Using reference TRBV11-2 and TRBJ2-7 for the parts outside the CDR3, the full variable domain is EAGVAQSPRYKIIEKRQSVAFWCNPISGHATLYWYQQILGQGPKLLIQFQNNGVVDDSQLPKDRFSAERLKGVDSTLKIQPAKLEDSAVYLCASSLAPGQGGYEQYFGPGTRLTVT.